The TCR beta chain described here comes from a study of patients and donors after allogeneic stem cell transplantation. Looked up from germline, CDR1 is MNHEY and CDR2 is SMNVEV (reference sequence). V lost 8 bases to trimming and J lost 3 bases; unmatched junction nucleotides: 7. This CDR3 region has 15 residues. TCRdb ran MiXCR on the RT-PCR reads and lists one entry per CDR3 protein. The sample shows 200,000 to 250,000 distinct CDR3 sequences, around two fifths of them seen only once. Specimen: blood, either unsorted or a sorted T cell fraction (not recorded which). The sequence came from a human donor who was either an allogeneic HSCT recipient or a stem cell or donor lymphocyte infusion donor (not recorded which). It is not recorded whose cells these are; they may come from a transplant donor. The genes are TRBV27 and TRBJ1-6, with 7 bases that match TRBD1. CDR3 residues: CASRTGVGYNSPLHF. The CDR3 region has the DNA TGTGCCAGCCGGACAGGCGTAGGCTATAATTCACCCCTCCACTTT.